What follows are 7 T cell receptor beta chains derived from one specimen sequenced in a study of beta chain features in type 1 diabetes. General study results and limits: Shortening that was moderate but significant affected the TCRB CDR3s of Type 1 diabetes patients in all four CD4+ subsets.

No antigen has been assigned to these receptors. The authors reverse transcribed all of the isolated RNA, so sequencing captured expressed TCRB transcripts. Sequencing was performed with immunoSEQ multiplex PCR; in TCRdb, only in-frame clones are kept and a portion is missing. The sample consists of around 710,000 clones, under 15% of them appearing once. The sequenced sample was naive CD4+ T cells from blood. The origin of the receptors is a man aged 25-45 years with type 1 diabetes.

The chain recombines TRBV7-2 with TRBJ1-1; the D is unclear. Trimming removed 2 bases from V and 1 base from J, with 5 bases in between. The CDR3 extends over 13 amino acids. CDR1 is SGHTA, CDR2 FQGNSA, per germline. This CDR3 reads CASSLPQNTEAFF. CDR3 bases: TGTGCCAGCAGCTTACCGCAGAACACTGAAGCTTTCTTT.

The chain is built from TRBV12-5 and TRBJ2-2, with D unresolved. The CDR3 has 12 amino acids. The germline V and J ends were trimmed by 2 bases and 6 bases, with 4 bases remaining between them. Germline V lookup: CDR1 LGHNT, CDR2 FRNRAP. The CDR3 sequence: CASGLSPGELFF. CDR3 nucleotide sequence: TGTGCTAGTGGTTTGTCCCCCGGGGAGCTGTTTTTT.

The V and J genes are TRBV9 and TRBJ2-5; TRBD1 is a possible D gene (6 bases). V lost 0 bases and J 4 bases, leaving 7 bases between the germline ends. Germline V gives CDR1 SGDLS, CDR2 YYNGEE. The CDR3 runs 13 residues. CDR3 protein: CASSVGTAETQYF. In nucleotides, the CDR3 is TGTGCCAGCAGCGTAGGGACAGCAGAGACCCAGTACTTC.

The chain combines TRBV30 with TRBJ2-5, with D perhaps TRBD2 (5 bases). Germline V CDR1 and CDR2: GTSNPN, SVGIG (reference sequence). The CDR3 totals 14 residues. V was shortened by 1 base and J by 2 bases, with 11 bases between the two germline ends. The CDR3 nucleotides are TGTGCCTGGAGTGCCCCCGGGAAACAAGAGACCCAGTACTTC. This translates into CAWSAPGKQETQYF.

This clone came up a few times. The chain links TRBV29-1 to TRBJ2-7; no reliable D call. The germline V gene encodes CDR1 SQVTM and CDR2 ANQGSEA. This CDR3 region has 10 residues. The ends were cut back, 0 bases at V and 8 bases at J, with 5 bases in the middle. CDR3 sequence (DNA): TGCAGCGTTGAAGACTTCAAGCAGTACTTC. It encodes CSVEDFKQYF.

This chain joins TRBV5-6 and TRBJ1-2, with D possibly TRBD1 on 6 matching bases. The CDR3 runs to 15 residues. Trimming stripped 4 bases from V and 7 bases from J, with 20 bases between. Germline CDR1 is SGHDT and CDR2 is YYEEEE. DNA for the CDR3: TGTGCCAGCAGCGGAACCGGGTCAGGGGCGTTTGGCTACACCTTC. This gives the protein CASSGTGSGAFGYTF.

This rearrangement joins TRBV5-1 to TRBJ2-3; D not resolved. Germline CDR1 and CDR2: SGHRS and YFSETQ. Trimming removed 0 bases at V and 2 bases at J, with 10 bases between. The CDR3 is 15 amino acids. As DNA, the CDR3 is TGCGCCAGCAGCTTGGACAGTCTATCCACAGATACGCAGTATTTT. Translated: CASSLDSLSTDTQYF.